This T cell receptor beta chain was captured by sequencing in a study of T cells after yellow fever vaccination. Study-wide points: Booster samples showed a return of most primary-vaccination clones (about 96% CD4, about 85% CD8).

TCRdb passed the 5' RACE reads through MiXCR, listing each CDR3 protein once. The sample consists of roughly 260,000 distinct CDR3 sequences, roughly 13% of them appearing once. This clonotype has a count of ten or more. Its antigen is not known. CDR1 is SEHNR and CDR2 is FQNEAQ in the germline V gene (reference sequence). The length of the CDR3 is 13 residues. V dropped 2 bases and J dropped 6 bases, with 8 bases sitting between them. The input for sequencing was CD4+ T cells sorted from PBMCs, taken 45 days after the yellow fever booster vaccination. This chain connects TRBV7-9 to TRBJ2-1; D not resolved. The source of this sequence is a man younger than 40 who received the YFV17D yellow fever vaccine. The CDR3 loop is CASSLTLGNEQFF. The CDR3 DNA is TGTGCCAGCAGCTTAACCCTCGGCAATGAGCAGTTCTTC.